The 24 T cell receptor beta chains listed next were all sequenced from one sample in a study of molecular identifiers for immune sequencing clone quantification. TCRdb reprocessed the PCR reads via MiXCR and lists one record per CDR3 protein. Counted here are 300,000 to 350,000 distinct CDR3 sequences, about 21% occurring once; the ten biggest clones make up over 0.7%. Source material: naive CD8+ T cells from blood, with Jurkat cell RNA spiked in. Noted subset: FACS-sorted CD8+CD4-CCR7+CD45RA+ naive T cells. Every receptor here comes from a human donor in good health. Some libraries in this study had Jurkat cell RNA spiked in.

About this clonotype: The junction does not match germline at one end; this may be a read error. This chain uses TRBV4-3 with TRBJ2-7; no clear D gene. CDR1 and CDR2 from the germline V gene are LGHNA and YSLEER. The CDR3 consists of 16 residues. CDR3 residues: CASSQDVGGSSYGQYF. The CDR3 DNA reads as TGCGCCAGCAGCCAAGATGTAGGCGGAAGCTCCTACGGGCAGTACTTC.

This clonotype was observed many times. The DNA for the CDR3 is TGTGCCAGCAGTTCATCAGGGGGCCTTACTGAAGCTTTCTTT. Translated: CASSSSGGLTEAFF. This chain connects TRBV12-3 or TRBV12-4 to TRBJ1-1, with TRBD1 matching 8 bases. The trim removed 4 bases at V and 5 bases at J, leaving 6 bases unmatched. The CDR3 extends over 14 amino acids.

This clonotype was counted once. One base away lies a much larger clone, so this may be a sequencing read error. Because it lacks the conserved phenylalanine or tryptophan at the end, this CDR3 is likely a read error. The rearrangement links TRBV13 to TRBJ2-2; 10 bases map to TRBD1. V shed 11 bases, J shed 3 bases, and the junction held 6 bases outside the gene matches. The CDR3 runs 14 residues. In germline, CDR1 is PRHDT, CDR2 FYEKMQ (reference sequence). The CDR3, as DNA: TGTGCCGGCCGGGACAGGGGCGACACCGGGGAGCTGTTTGTT. It specifies CAGRDRGDTGELFV.

The genes are TRBV19 and TRBJ2-4; D not certain. V was cut by 3 bases and J by 4 bases, with 13 bases left in between. This CDR3 region has 15 residues. Germline lookup yields CDR1 LNHDA and CDR2 SQIVND (reference sequence). For the CDR3, the DNA is TGTGCCAGTAGTATCGGGTCTGGGCCTAAAAACATTCAGTACTTC. It codes for CASSIGSGPKNIQYF.

This clonotype occurred a few times. The chain couples TRBV3-1 to TRBJ2-1; D gene ambiguous. The ends were cut back, 0 bases at V and 0 bases at J, with 6 bases in the middle. CDR3 size: 15 residues. CDR1 and CDR2 (germline): LGHDT, YNNKEL (reference sequence). In DNA form, the CDR3 reads TGTGCCAGCAGCCAAGATCCCAGCTCCTACAATGAGCAGTTCTTC. Amino acids: CASSQDPSSYNEQFF.

V and J are TRBV30 and TRBJ2-7; D is perhaps TRBD1 (7 bases). Germline-derived CDR1 and CDR2 are GTSNPN and SVGIG (reference sequence). CDR3 size: 13 residues. The V end lost 3 bases, the J end lost 3 bases, and 12 bases lay between the germline ends. The CDR3 coding sequence is TGTGCCTGGAGAGCAGGGGGAGGCTACGAGCAGTACTTC. It codes for CAWRAGGGYEQYF.

This clonotype appeared many times. The chain combines TRBV7-2 with TRBJ2-7, with TRBD2 matching 12 bases. Unmatched junction bases numbered 12, after V lost 5 bases and J lost 7 bases. This CDR3 is built from 16 residues. Germline-derived CDR1 and CDR2 are SGHTA and FQGNSA. The DNA for the CDR3 is TGTGCCAGCAGCCAACCCCTAGCGGGAGGGCCGGAAGAGCAGTACTTC. Residues: CASSQPLAGGPEEQYF.

Concerning this clonotype itself: A much larger clone sits a single nucleotide away, making a read error possible. The rearrangement links TRBV24-1 to TRBJ2-1; D not certain. Trimming took off 6 bases at V and 7 bases at J, with 12 bases between the two ends. From germline, CDR1 is KGHDR and CDR2 SFDVKD. The CDR3 spans 13 residues. The CDR3 nucleotides read TGTGCCACCAGTATGCGAGTGGGGAATGAGCAGTTCTTC. Residues: CATSMRVGNEQFF.

CDR3 bases: TGTGCCAGCAGTTTATCTCCCGGGGGCCTCACTGAAGCTTTCTTT. It codes for CASSLSPGGLTEAFF. The chain carries TRBV27 and TRBJ1-1, with D possibly TRBD1 on 6 matching bases. V lost 0 bases and J lost 4, with 12 bases in between. This CDR3 has 15 residues. The germline V gene has CDR1 MNHEY and CDR2 SMNVEV (reference sequence).

The rearrangement uses TRBV4-3 and TRBJ2-5; D is uncertain. CDR1 is LGHNA and CDR2 is YSLEER in the germline V gene. CDR3 length: 15 amino acids. V lost 0 bases and J 0 bases, leaving 8 bases between the germline ends. As DNA, the CDR3 is TGCGCCAGCAGCCAAGATCAAGGCGACCAAGAGACCCAGTACTTC. Encoded protein: CASSQDQGDQETQYF.

There are many counts of this clonotype. This sequence joins TRBV4-1 and TRBJ1-2; 8 bases match TRBD1. This CDR3 has 15 amino acids. V was clipped by 4 bases and J by 4 bases; unmatched bases: 8. The V gene's germline CDR1 is MGHRA and CDR2 YSYEKL. Here the CDR3 reads CASSLGQGITYGYTF. The CDR3 DNA reads as TGCGCCAGCAGCCTAGGACAGGGAATTACCTATGGCTACACCTTC.

This clonotype was observed many times. This chain links TRBV6-1 with TRBJ2-7; tentative D call: TRBD1 (6 bases). CDR1 MNHNS and CDR2 SASEGT come from the germline V gene. The CDR3 runs 16 residues. V was cut by 7 bases and J by 5 bases, with 24 bases left in between. CDR3 protein: CASKQGPLMPGDEQYF. In nucleotides, the CDR3 is TGTGCCAGCAAGCAGGGGCCGCTTATGCCCGGGGACGAGCAGTACTTC.

For this clonotype: A read error may explain this, as a much larger clone is one base away. The chain uses TRBV30 and TRBJ1-1, with 10 bases that match TRBD1. Germline loops: CDR1 GTSNPN, CDR2 SVGIG (reference sequence). The length of the CDR3 is 14 residues. This CDR3 is CAWSTGTGDPEALF. The CDR3 nucleotides are TGTGCCTGGAGCACCGGGACAGGGGATCCCGAAGCTCTCTTT.

The V call is TRBV3-1, the J call TRBJ1-2; no clear D. V dropped 3 bases and J dropped 1 base, with 0 bases sitting between them. This CDR3 is built from 11 residues. The germline V gene encodes CDR1 LGHDT and CDR2 YNNKEL (reference sequence). The DNA for the CDR3 is TGTGCCAGCAGCCATAACTATGGCTACACCTTC. Residues: CASSHNYGYTF. Together with reference TRBV3-1 and TRBJ1-2, the CDR3 gives the full variable domain: DTAVSQTPKYLVTQMGNDKSIKCEQNLGHDTMYWYKQDSKKFLKIMFSYNNKELIINETVPNRFSPKSPDKAHLNLHINSLELGDSAVYFCASSHNYGYTFGSGTRLTVV.

This clonotype was found many times. The chain carries TRBV14 and TRBJ2-7; D may be TRBD1 or TRBD2 (5 bases each). With 2 bases removed from V and 6 bases from J, the gap between germline ends came to 14 bases. Germline CDR1 and CDR2: SGHDN and FVKESK. The CDR3 extends over 14 amino acids. DNA of the CDR3: TGTGCCAGCAGCCAAACCGGGACCCAGGTCGAGCAGTACTTC. It is translated as CASSQTGTQVEQYF.

This clonotype was observed a handful of times. V and J are TRBV5-6 and TRBJ2-7, with 7 bases lining up with TRBD1. This CDR3 has 16 amino acids. After removal of 2 bases from V and 0 bases from J, the junction contained 8 bases not matched to a gene. In germline, CDR1 is SGHDT, CDR2 YYEEEE. CDR3 nucleotide sequence: TGTGCCAGCAGCTTACTCCGGGACAGTCGCTCCTACGAGCAGTACTTC. Its protein product is CASSLLRDSRSYEQYF.

Ten or more counts support this clonotype. The rearrangement uses TRBV7-9 and TRBJ2-7, with a tentative D call TRBD2 (5 bases). The V end lost 3 bases, the J end lost 0 bases, and 12 bases lay between the germline ends. The CDR3 totals 15 residues. Germline V gene sequence: CDR1 SEHNR, CDR2 FQNEAQ (reference sequence). The CDR3 nucleotides read TGTGCCAGCAGCTTGGAAGCGGAAAGCTCCTACGAGCAGTACTTC. Its translation is CASSLEAESSYEQYF.

In regard to this clonotype: The CDR3 end shows no conserved phenylalanine or tryptophan, and so a read error is likely. No DNA is shown, since the ends of the CDR3 on it are uncertain; the CDR3 is the one TCRdb lists. V gene TRBV11-2 combines with J gene TRBJ1-1; TRBD1 is taken as the D call from the table, unchecked against the DNA. CDR1 is SGHAT, CDR2 FQNNGV, per germline. The CDR3 length equals 12 residues, ends included. This CDR3 reads CASSPGTGYLSV.

This clonotype turned up a few times. This CDR3 is CASSQDSPYTEAFF. For the CDR3, the DNA is TGTGCCAGCAGTCAGGACAGCCCTTACACTGAAGCTTTCTTT. This sequence joins TRBV6-5 and TRBJ1-1; TRBD1 might be the D (6 bases). The germline V gene has CDR1 MNHEY and CDR2 SVGAGI. The germline V and J ends were trimmed by 5 bases and 3 bases, with 13 bases remaining between them. The CDR3 contains 14 residues.

This chain links TRBV11-2 with TRBJ1-1; TRBD1 aligns across 11 bases. This CDR3 has 14 amino acids. Germline assignment: CDR1 SGHAT and CDR2 FQNNGV. Germline trimming cut 5 bases from V and 6 bases from J; bases unmatched to any gene: 5. CDR3 amino acids: CASSQDRGLAEAFF. CDR3 nucleotides: TGTGCCAGCAGCCAGGACAGGGGGCTCGCTGAAGCTTTCTTT.

The rearrangement links TRBV1 to TRBJ2-5; the table calls TRBD2, which could not be checked here. TRBV1 is annotated as a pseudogene. This CDR3 is built from 20 residues. This CDR3 is CTSSQDHLPQCGRALETQYF. CDR3 coding DNA: TGCACCAGCAGCCAAGATCATCTCCCTCAGTGCGGGAGGGCCCTAGAGACCCAGTACTTC.

This clonotype was observed at least ten times. The gene calls are TRBV2 and TRBJ1-1; D gene ambiguous. V was shortened by 8 bases and J by 7 bases, with 8 bases between the two germline ends. The germline V gene encodes CDR1 SNHLY and CDR2 FYNNEI. The CDR3 is made up of 10 amino acids. For the CDR3, the DNA is TGTGCCAGCCTGGGAGTTGAAGCTTTCTTT. It encodes CASLGVEAFF.

This clonotype came up a few times. A read error is possible here, since a much larger clone lies one base away. The chain combines TRBV4-2 with TRBJ2-3; TRBD2 is a possible D gene (6 bases). The length of the CDR3 is 14 residues. CDR1 LGHNA and CDR2 YNFKEQ come from the germline V gene. The CDR3 spells CASSQEASEDTRYF. CDR3 nucleotides: TGTGCCAGCAGCCAAGAGGCTAGCGAAGATACGCGGTATTTT.

This clonotype was found many times. The rearrangement uses TRBV20-1 and TRBJ2-1; D unresolved. Germline CDR1 DFQATT, CDR2 SNEGSKA (reference sequence). This CDR3 is 13 amino acids long. Between the trimmed V and J ends, which lost 6 bases and 4 bases, there was a span of 13 bases. Here the CDR3 DNA reads TGCAGTGCCGTGCCTGCCAGATACAATGAGCAGTTCTTC. Translation gives CSAVPARYNEQFF.